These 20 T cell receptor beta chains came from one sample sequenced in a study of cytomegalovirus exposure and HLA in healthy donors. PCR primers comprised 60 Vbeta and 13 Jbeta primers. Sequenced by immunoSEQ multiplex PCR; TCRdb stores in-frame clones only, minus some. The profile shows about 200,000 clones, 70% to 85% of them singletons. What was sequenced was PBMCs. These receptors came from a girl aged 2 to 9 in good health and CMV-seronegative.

CDR3 bases: TGTGCCATCAGTACCTCAGGGGATATCTCTGGAAACACCATATATTTT. As protein: CAISTSGDISGNTIYF. The V gene is TRBV10-3, the J gene TRBJ1-3; TRBD1 is a possible D gene (6 bases). From germline, CDR1 is ENHRY and CDR2 SYGVKD. The CDR3 spans 16 residues. The V and J ends lost 5 bases and 0 bases respectively, with 14 bases between them.

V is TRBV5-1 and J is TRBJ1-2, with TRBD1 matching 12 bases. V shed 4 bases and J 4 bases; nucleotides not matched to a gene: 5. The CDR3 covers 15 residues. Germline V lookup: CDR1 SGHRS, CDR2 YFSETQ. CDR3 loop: CASSAGTGGGYGYTF. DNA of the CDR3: TGCGCCAGCAGCGCGGGGACAGGGGGCGGCTATGGCTACACCTTC.

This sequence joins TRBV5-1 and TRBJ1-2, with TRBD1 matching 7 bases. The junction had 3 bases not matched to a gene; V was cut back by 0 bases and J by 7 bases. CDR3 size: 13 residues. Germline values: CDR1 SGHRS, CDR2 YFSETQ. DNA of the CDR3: TGCGCCAGCAGCTTGGAGGGGGCGGGTGGCTACACCTTC. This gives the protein CASSLEGAGGYTF.

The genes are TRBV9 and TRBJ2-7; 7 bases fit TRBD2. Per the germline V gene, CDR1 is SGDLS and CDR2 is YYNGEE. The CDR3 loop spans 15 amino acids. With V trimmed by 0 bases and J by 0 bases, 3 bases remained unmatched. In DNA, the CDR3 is TGTGCCAGCAGCGTAGGGGAGGGCCACTCCTACGAGCAGTACTTC. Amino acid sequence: CASSVGEGHSYEQYF.

CDR3 sequence (DNA): TGCGCCAGCAGCTTGGCAGCGGGGGACACCGGGGAGCTGTTTTTT. Protein product: CASSLAAGDTGELFF. The chain uses TRBV5-1 and TRBJ2-2; TRBD2 matches 8 bases. This CDR3 comprises 15 residues. V lost 0 bases to trimming and J lost 3 bases; unmatched junction nucleotides: 1. Germline values: CDR1 SGHRS, CDR2 YFSETQ. Looking up the rest from reference TRBV5-1 and TRBJ2-2 gives the full variable domain: KAGVTQTPRYLIKTRGQQVTLSCSPISGHRSVSWYQQTPGQGLQFLFEYFSETQRNKGNFPGRFSGRQFSNSRSEMNVSTLELGDSALYLCASSLAAGDTGELFFGEGSRLTVL.

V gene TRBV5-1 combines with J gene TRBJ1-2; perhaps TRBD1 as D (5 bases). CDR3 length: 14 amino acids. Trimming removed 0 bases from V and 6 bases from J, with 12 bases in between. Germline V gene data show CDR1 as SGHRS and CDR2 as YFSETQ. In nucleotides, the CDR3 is TGCGCCAGCAGCTTGGACCGGGGGGGGAATGGCTACACCTTC. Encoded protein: CASSLDRGGNGYTF.

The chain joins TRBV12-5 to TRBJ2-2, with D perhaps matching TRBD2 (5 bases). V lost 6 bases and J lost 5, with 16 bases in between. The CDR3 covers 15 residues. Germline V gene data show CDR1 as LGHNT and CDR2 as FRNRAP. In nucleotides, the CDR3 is TGTGCTAGTGGAATCGGGGTGCTGGGGACCGGGGAGCTGTTTTTT. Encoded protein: CASGIGVLGTGELFF.

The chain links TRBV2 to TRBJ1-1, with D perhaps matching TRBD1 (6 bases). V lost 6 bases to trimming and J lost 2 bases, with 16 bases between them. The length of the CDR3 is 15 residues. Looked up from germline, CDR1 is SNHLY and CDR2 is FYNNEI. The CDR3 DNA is TGTGCCAGCAGAGACCGGGGGGCAACCAACACTGAAGCTTTCTTT. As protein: CASRDRGATNTEAFF.

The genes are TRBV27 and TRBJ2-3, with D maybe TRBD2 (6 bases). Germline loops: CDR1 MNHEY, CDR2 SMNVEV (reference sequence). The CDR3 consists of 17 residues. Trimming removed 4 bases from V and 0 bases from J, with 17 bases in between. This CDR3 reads CASSSGFSGLSTDTQYF. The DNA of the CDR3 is TGTGCCAGCAGTTCGGGGTTTAGCGGCCTTAGCACAGATACGCAGTATTTT.

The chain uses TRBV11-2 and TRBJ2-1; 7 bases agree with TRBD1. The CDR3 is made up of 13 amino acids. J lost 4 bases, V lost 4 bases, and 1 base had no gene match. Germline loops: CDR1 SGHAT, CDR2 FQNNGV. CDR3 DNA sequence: TGTGCCAGCAGCTCGGACAGGTACAATGAGCAGTTCTTC. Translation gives CASSSDRYNEQFF.

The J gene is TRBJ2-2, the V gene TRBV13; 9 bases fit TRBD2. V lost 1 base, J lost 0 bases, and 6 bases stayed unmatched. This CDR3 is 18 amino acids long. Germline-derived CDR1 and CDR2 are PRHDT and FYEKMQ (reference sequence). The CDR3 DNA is TGTGCCAGCAGCTTAGTTCCTAGCGGGATTTCGAACACCGGGGAGCTGTTTTTT. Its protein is CASSLVPSGISNTGELFF.

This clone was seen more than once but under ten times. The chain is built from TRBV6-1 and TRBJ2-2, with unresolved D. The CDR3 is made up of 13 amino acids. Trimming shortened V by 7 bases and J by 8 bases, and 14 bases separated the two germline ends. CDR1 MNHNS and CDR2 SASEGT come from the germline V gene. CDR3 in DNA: TGTGCCAGCATAGGAGTATTTTCGGGGGAGCTGTTTTTT. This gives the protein CASIGVFSGELFF.

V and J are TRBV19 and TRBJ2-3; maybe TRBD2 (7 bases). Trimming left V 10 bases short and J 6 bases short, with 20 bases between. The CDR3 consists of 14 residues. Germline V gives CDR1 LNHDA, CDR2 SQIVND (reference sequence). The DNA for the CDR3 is TGTGCCACAGGGCGGCGGGGGCCCCGGGATACGCAGTATTTT. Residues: CATGRRGPRDTQYF.

As DNA, the CDR3 is TGTGCCAGCAGTTTATCCAGGGTCGGCTACGAGCAGTACTTC. It codes for CASSLSRVGYEQYF. The chain carries TRBV28 and TRBJ2-7; tentatively, D is TRBD1 (5 bases). Germline V lookup: CDR1 MDHEN, CDR2 SYDVKM. The CDR3 length is 14 residues. V dropped 1 base and J dropped 3 bases, with 10 bases sitting between them.

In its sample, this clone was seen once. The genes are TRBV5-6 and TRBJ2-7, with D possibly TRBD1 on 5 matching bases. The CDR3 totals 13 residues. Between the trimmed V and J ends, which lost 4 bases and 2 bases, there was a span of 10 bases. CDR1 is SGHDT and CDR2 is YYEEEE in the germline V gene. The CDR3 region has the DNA TGTGCCAGCAGCAAGACAGTTCCCTACGAGCAGTACTTC. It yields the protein CASSKTVPYEQYF.

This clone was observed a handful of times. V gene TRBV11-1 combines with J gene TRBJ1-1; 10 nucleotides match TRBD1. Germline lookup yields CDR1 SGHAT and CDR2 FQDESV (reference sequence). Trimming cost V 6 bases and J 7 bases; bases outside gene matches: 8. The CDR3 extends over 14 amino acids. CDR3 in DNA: TGTGCCAGCAGACCAGGGACAGGGGCCCGTGAAGCTTTCTTT. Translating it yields CASRPGTGAREAFF.

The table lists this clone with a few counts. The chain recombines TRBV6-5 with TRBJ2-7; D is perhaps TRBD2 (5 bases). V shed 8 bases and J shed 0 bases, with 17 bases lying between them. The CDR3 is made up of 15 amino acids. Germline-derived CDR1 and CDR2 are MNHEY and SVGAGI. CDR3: CASVTRTGNSYEQYF. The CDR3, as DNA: TGTGCCAGCGTCACTCGGACGGGAAACTCCTACGAGCAGTACTTC.

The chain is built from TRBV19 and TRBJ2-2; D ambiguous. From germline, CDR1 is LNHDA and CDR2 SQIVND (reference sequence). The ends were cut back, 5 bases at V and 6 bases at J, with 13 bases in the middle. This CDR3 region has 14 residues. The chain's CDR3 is CASSSGGNAGELFF. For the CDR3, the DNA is TGTGCCAGTAGTTCGGGTGGTAACGCCGGGGAGCTGTTTTTT.

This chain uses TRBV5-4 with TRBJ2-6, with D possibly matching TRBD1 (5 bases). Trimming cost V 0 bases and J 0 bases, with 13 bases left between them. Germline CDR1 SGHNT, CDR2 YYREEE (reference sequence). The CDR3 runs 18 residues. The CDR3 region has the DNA TGTGCCAGCAGCTTGGAGGCAGGGCGCTTCTCTGGGGCCAACGTCCTGACTTTC. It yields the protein CASSLEAGRFSGANVLTF.

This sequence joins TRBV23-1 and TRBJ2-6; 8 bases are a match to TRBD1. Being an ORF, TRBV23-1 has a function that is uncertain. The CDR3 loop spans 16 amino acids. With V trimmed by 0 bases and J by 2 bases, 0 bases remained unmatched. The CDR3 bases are TGCGCCAGCAGTCAATCGACAGGGGCTGGGGCCAACGTCCTGACTTTC. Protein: CASSQSTGAGANVLTF.